This T cell receptor beta chain was identified during a study of blood T cell repertoires in COVID-19. Looking at the study overall: Samples representing acute and convalescent COVID-19 were sourced from the United States, Italy and Spain. PBMCs, B-cell-depleted T cells, or T cells were the source of the cDNA or gDNA that made up the material.

The Seattle patients, enrolled during active infection, were followed longitudinally. The length of the CDR3 is 12 residues. Trimming removed 7 bases at V and 4 bases at J, with 10 bases between. CDR1 ENHRY and CDR2 SYGVKD come from the germline V gene. Some clones are missing from TCRdb's copy, which holds only in-frame ones; the method was immunoSEQ multiplex PCR. The data hold about 160,000 clones, with 65% to 90% observed a single time. The sample was peripheral blood. V gene TRBV10-3 combines with J gene TRBJ1-1; D is unclear. The receptor was isolated from a woman in her forties with COVID-19, enrolled during active disease. This CDR3 reads CAINRGSTEAFF. In DNA, the CDR3 is TGTGCCATCAACCGAGGGTCCACTGAAGCTTTCTTT.